These 29 T cell receptor beta chains were sequenced from one sample in a study of CD8 T cells in ankylosing spondylitis. TCRdb reprocessed the 5' RACE reads via MiXCR and lists one record per CDR3 protein. The data contain tens of thousands of distinct CDR3 sequences, roughly 17% of them seen just once; the ten biggest clones take up around 28%. The sample taken for sequencing was blood. The receptors were gathered from a male donor with ankylosing spondylitis or in good health (not recorded which).

The sample holds many counts of this clonotype. This chain uses TRBV28 with TRBJ2-2; D remains ambiguous. Trimming took 11 bases from V and 4 from J, leaving 11 bases between them. Germline-derived CDR1 and CDR2 are MDHEN and SYDVKM. The CDR3 loop spans 12 amino acids. The CDR3 nucleotides read TGTGCCGGCCGCACGAGCACCGGGGAGCTGTTTTTT. Protein product: CAGRTSTGELFF.

This clonotype was seen at least ten times. V and J are TRBV6-5 and TRBJ2-2; 11 bases agree with TRBD1. Germline V gives CDR1 MNHEY, CDR2 SVGAGI. V lost 2 bases to trimming and J lost 0 bases; unmatched junction nucleotides: 2. The CDR3 has 17 residues. Written as DNA, the CDR3 is TGTGCCAGCAGTTACCGGACAGGGGGCTCGAACACCGGGGAGCTGTTTTTT. Its translation is CASSYRTGGSNTGELFF.

This chain connects TRBV24-1 to TRBJ2-3; the D gene is possibly TRBD2 (5 bases). Germline-derived CDR1 and CDR2 are KGHDR and SFDVKD. The CDR3 contains 15 residues. The V gene lost 7 bases and the J gene lost 0 bases, with 13 bases spanning the gap. CDR3 loop: CATRNGRTSTDTQYF. The CDR3 DNA sequence: TGTGCCACCAGGAATGGGCGGACTAGCACAGATACGCAGTATTTT.

The chain couples TRBV12-3 or TRBV12-4 to TRBJ1-5; D is undetermined. V was pared by 2 bases and J by 15 bases, with 17 bases between. This CDR3 contains 13 residues. The CDR3: CASSLRRQDLLHF. The CDR3 bases are TGTGCCAGCAGTTTACGCCGGCAGGACCTCCTGCATTTT.

This clonotype was detected only a few times. This rearrangement joins TRBV5-1 to TRBJ2-2, with TRBD1 matching over 7 bases. From germline, CDR1 is SGHRS and CDR2 YFSETQ. This CDR3 region has 15 residues. Germline trimming cut 4 bases from V and 1 base from J; bases unmatched to any gene: 4. CDR3 amino acids: CASSPGQLNTGELFF. CDR3 in DNA: TGCGCCAGCAGCCCGGGACAGTTGAACACCGGGGAGCTGTTTTTT. Variable domain in full (rest from reference TRBV5-1 and TRBJ2-2): KAGVTQTPRYLIKTRGQQVTLSCSPISGHRSVSWYQQTPGQGLQFLFEYFSETQRNKGNFPGRFSGRQFSNSRSEMNVSTLELGDSALYLCASSPGQLNTGELFFGEGSRLTVL.

This clonotype has at least ten counts. This chain connects TRBV6-2 or TRBV6-3 to TRBJ1-3, with D perhaps TRBD1 (6 bases). Germline V gene sequence: CDR1 MNHEY, CDR2 SVGEGT. The CDR3 loop spans 14 amino acids. The ends were cut back, 6 bases at V and 4 bases at J, with 13 bases in the middle. The CDR3 protein is CASRKRTVGNTIYF. CDR3 nucleotides: TGTGCCAGCAGAAAACGGACAGTCGGAAACACCATATATTTT.

This clonotype was detected only a few times. The chain uses TRBV2 and TRBJ1-1; 8 nucleotides line up with TRBD1. Germline CDR1 reads SNHLY; CDR2 reads FYNNEI. Germline trimming cut 2 bases from V and 12 bases from J; bases unmatched to any gene: 8. The CDR3 extends over 13 amino acids. CDR3 nucleotide sequence: TGTGCCAGCAGTGAAAAGGGCCACAGGGGGACTTTCTTT. It codes for CASSEKGHRGTFF.

V and J are TRBV7-2 and TRBJ2-5; 7 bases are a match to TRBD2. The germline gives CDR1 SGHTA, CDR2 FQGNSA. Trimming at V came to 1 base and at J to 4 bases, leaving 3 bases not matched to a gene. The CDR3 totals 14 residues. CDR3 coding DNA: TGTGCCAGCAGCTTAGTCCCTAGCGGAGAGACCCAGTACTTC. This sequence encodes CASSLVPSGETQYF.

The V call is TRBV4-3, the J call TRBJ1-4; D is ambiguous. There are 18 residues in the CDR3. Germline assignment: CDR1 LGHNA and CDR2 YSLEER. The V end was cut by 0 bases, the J end by 0 bases, with 14 bases between. CDR3 DNA: TGCGCCAGCAGCCAAGATTGGGGTTCCTTTGCAACTAATGAAAAACTGTTTTTT. This sequence encodes CASSQDWGSFATNEKLFF.

This clonotype was counted a few times. V and J are TRBV3-1 and TRBJ2-1; the D gene is possibly TRBD2 (5 bases). Germline V gives CDR1 LGHDT, CDR2 YNNKEL (reference sequence). The CDR3 extends over 15 amino acids. The V end lost 4 bases, the J end lost 0 bases, and 10 bases lay between the germline ends. The CDR3 nucleotides are TGTGCCAGCAGCCCTGCTCGGGGCTCCTACAATGAGCAGTTCTTC. This translates into CASSPARGSYNEQFF.

This clonotype came up many times. This chain links TRBV29-1 with TRBJ2-3, with 7 bases that match TRBD2. In germline, CDR1 is SQVTM, CDR2 ANQGSEA. The trim removed 1 base at V and 3 bases at J, leaving 7 bases unmatched. There are 15 residues in the CDR3. DNA for the CDR3: TGCAGCGTTGAAGGCGGACTCGGGGGGACAGATACGCAGTATTTT. Translation gives CSVEGGLGGTDTQYF.

This clonotype was picked up a small number of times. This chain links TRBV7-2 with TRBJ2-5, with no clear D. V was cut by 2 bases and J by 7 bases, with 8 bases left in between. The CDR3 runs to 12 residues. Germline V gene data show CDR1 as SGHTA and CDR2 as FQGNSA. The CDR3 loop is CASSLTRGTQYF. CDR3 coding DNA: TGTGCCAGCAGCTTAACGCGAGGGACCCAGTACTTC.

The V and J genes are TRBV5-1 and TRBJ2-5, with 9 bases fitting TRBD1. The CDR3 totals 15 residues. After removal of 3 bases from V and 5 bases from J, the junction contained 8 bases not matched to a gene. Germline V CDR1 and CDR2: SGHRS, YFSETQ. CDR3 nucleotide sequence: TGCGCCAGCAGCTGGGCCGGGACAGGGACGGAGACCCAGTACTTC. Protein: CASSWAGTGTETQYF.

V is TRBV27 and J is TRBJ2-7, with a possible D match to TRBD2 (6 bases). Germline CDR1 is MNHEY and CDR2 is SMNVEV (reference sequence). The CDR3 is made up of 12 amino acids. Trimming left V 6 bases short and J 3 bases short, with 9 bases between. CDR3 coding DNA: TGTGCCAGCAGCCCCGGGGGCTACGAGCAGTACTTC. This encodes CASSPGGYEQYF.

The sample holds one count of this clonotype. This rearrangement joins TRBV25-1 to TRBJ2-2; TRBD2 is a possible D gene (5 bases). The ends were cut back, 5 bases at V and 3 bases at J, with 16 bases in the middle. Germline-derived CDR1 and CDR2 are MGHDK and SYGVNS. The CDR3 runs to 16 residues. The CDR3 reads CASSIRGADDTGELFF. The CDR3 DNA reads as TGTGCCAGCAGTATCCGGGGAGCGGACGACACCGGGGAGCTGTTTTTT.

The rearrangement joins TRBV7-8 to TRBJ1-5; D gene ambiguous. V lost 5 bases and J 7 bases, leaving 12 bases between the germline ends. The CDR3 is made up of 13 amino acids. The V gene's germline CDR1 is SGHVS and CDR2 FQNEAQ. CDR3 loop: CASSPMRVQPQHF. In nucleotides, the CDR3 is TGTGCCAGCAGCCCCATGAGGGTCCAGCCCCAGCATTTT.

This clonotype was counted at least ten times. The chain employs TRBV28 and TRBJ1-1, with D possibly TRBD1 on 5 matching bases. The V gene lost 4 bases and the J gene lost 0 bases, with 12 bases spanning the gap. The germline gives CDR1 MDHEN, CDR2 SYDVKM. The CDR3 covers 15 residues. Here the CDR3 reads CASSSLTGVNTEAFF. DNA for the CDR3: TGTGCCAGCAGTTCCCTGACGGGGGTGAACACTGAAGCTTTCTTT.

This clonotype was seen at least ten times. The V call is TRBV9, the J call TRBJ2-3; D is tentatively TRBD1 or TRBD2 (6 bases each). CDR3 size: 16 residues. Germline assignment: CDR1 SGDLS and CDR2 YYNGEE. Trimming removed 0 bases at V and 1 base at J, with 12 bases between. CDR3 residues: CASSVDWGAGTDTQYF. CDR3 sequence (DNA): TGTGCCAGCAGCGTAGACTGGGGGGCGGGCACAGATACGCAGTATTTT.

A few counts support this clonotype. The chain links TRBV25-1 to TRBJ2-2; 11 bases are shared with TRBD2. CDR1 is MGHDK, CDR2 SYGVNS, per germline. Trimming at V came to 6 bases and at J to 1 base, leaving 1 base not matched to a gene. This CDR3 has 15 amino acids. CDR3 nucleotide sequence: TGTGCCAGCAGGACTAGCGGGATGAACACCGGGGAGCTGTTTTTT. Protein sequence: CASRTSGMNTGELFF.

The CDR3 loop reads CASSFQNPDTQYF. CDR3 DNA: TGTGCCAGCAGCTTTCAGAATCCAGATACGCAGTATTTT. V is TRBV7-9 and J is TRBJ2-3, with no clear D. Trimming removed 3 bases from V and 4 bases from J, with 8 bases in between. The V gene's germline CDR1 is SEHNR and CDR2 FQNEAQ (reference sequence). The CDR3 spans 13 residues.

This clonotype has more than one count but fewer than ten. The chain recombines TRBV2 with TRBJ2-7; 15 bases align to TRBD2. The junction had 9 bases not matched to a gene; V was cut back by 7 bases and J by 5 bases. The CDR3 length is 16 residues. The germline V gene has CDR1 SNHLY and CDR2 FYNNEI. The CDR3 loop is CASIPGTSGRTHEQYF. DNA for the CDR3: TGTGCCAGCATTCCCGGGACTAGCGGGAGGACGCACGAGCAGTACTTC.

This clonotype was detected a few times. The chain links TRBV5-6 to TRBJ2-1; D might be TRBD1 (6 bases). The germline gives CDR1 SGHDT, CDR2 YYEEEE. This CDR3 spans 12 amino acids. V gave up 4 bases and J gave up 9 bases, with 11 bases separating them. This CDR3 reads CASSRQGFEQFF. The CDR3 nucleotides read TGTGCCAGCAGCCGTCAGGGGTTTGAGCAGTTCTTC.

This sequence joins TRBV5-1 and TRBJ1-1; maybe TRBD1 (5 bases). The germline V gene encodes CDR1 SGHRS and CDR2 YFSETQ. This CDR3 comprises 15 residues. With 4 bases removed from V and 1 base from J, the gap between germline ends came to 14 bases. This chain's CDR3 is CASSRAPTENTEAFF. In DNA, the CDR3 is TGCGCCAGCAGCCGAGCCCCGACAGAGAACACTGAAGCTTTCTTT. Based on the CDR3 plus reference TRBV5-1 and TRBJ1-1, the full variable domain is KAGVTQTPRYLIKTRGQQVTLSCSPISGHRSVSWYQQTPGQGLQFLFEYFSETQRNKGNFPGRFSGRQFSNSRSEMNVSTLELGDSALYLCASSRAPTENTEAFFGQGTRLTVV.

The chain uses TRBV11-2 and TRBJ2-3, with no clear D. Trimming removed 2 bases at V and 2 bases at J, with 2 bases between. The germline V gene encodes CDR1 SGHAT and CDR2 FQNNGV. The CDR3 has 12 amino acids. The CDR3: CASSLITDTQYF. In nucleotides, the CDR3 is TGTGCCAGCAGCTTAATCACAGATACGCAGTATTTT.

Many counts were recorded for this clonotype. The rearrangement joins TRBV5-1 to TRBJ2-2, with D possibly TRBD1 on 5 matching bases. The germline V gene encodes CDR1 SGHRS and CDR2 YFSETQ. The CDR3 totals 15 residues. Trimming pared 4 bases from V and 0 bases from J, leaving 10 bases between. CDR3: CASSTDSPNTGELFF. The CDR3 DNA reads as TGCGCCAGCAGCACCGACAGTCCGAACACCGGGGAGCTGTTTTTT.

The rearrangement joins TRBV10-3 to TRBJ2-3; 7 bases are a match to TRBD2. V trimming: 6 bases; J trimming: 2 bases; junction bases outside the gene matches: 14. This CDR3 is 17 amino acids long. Germline loops: CDR1 ENHRY, CDR2 SYGVKD. DNA for the CDR3: TGTGCCATCAGCGGGGGGACTGGGGCGGGAGCCACAGATACGCAGTATTTT. Protein sequence: CAISGGTGAGATDTQYF.

This clonotype turned up a few times. The chain is built from TRBV7-2 and TRBJ2-7, with D uncertain. The CDR3 contains 13 residues. V lost 4 bases and J 4 bases, leaving 11 bases between the germline ends. The germline V gene has CDR1 SGHTA and CDR2 FQGNSA. As DNA, the CDR3 is TGTGCCAGCAGCTCCTTTCCAGGTTACGAGCAGTACGTC. Translation: CASSSFPGYEQYV.

The table lists this clonotype with a few counts. V usage is TRBV3-1 and J usage is TRBJ2-1, with TRBD2 matching 13 bases. With 2 bases clipped from V and 2 bases from J, the junction kept 18 bases outside the gene matches. The CDR3 is made up of 22 amino acids. Germline CDR1 is LGHDT and CDR2 is YNNKEL (reference sequence). In DNA form, the CDR3 reads TGTGCCAGCAGCCAAAAGCGACAGGACAGGGTACTAGCGGGAGGGCCCTACAATGAGCAGTTCTTC. Protein product: CASSQKRQDRVLAGGPYNEQFF.

This clonotype was counted between two and nine times. The chain links TRBV27 to TRBJ2-1, with 10 bases fitting TRBD1. This CDR3 is built from 14 residues. V shed 4 bases and J 10 bases; nucleotides not matched to a gene: 7. The germline V gene has CDR1 MNHEY and CDR2 SMNVEV (reference sequence). The CDR3 protein is CASSSGQGRLEQFF. CDR3 DNA sequence: TGTGCCAGCAGTTCGGGACAGGGGAGACTCGAGCAGTTCTTC.